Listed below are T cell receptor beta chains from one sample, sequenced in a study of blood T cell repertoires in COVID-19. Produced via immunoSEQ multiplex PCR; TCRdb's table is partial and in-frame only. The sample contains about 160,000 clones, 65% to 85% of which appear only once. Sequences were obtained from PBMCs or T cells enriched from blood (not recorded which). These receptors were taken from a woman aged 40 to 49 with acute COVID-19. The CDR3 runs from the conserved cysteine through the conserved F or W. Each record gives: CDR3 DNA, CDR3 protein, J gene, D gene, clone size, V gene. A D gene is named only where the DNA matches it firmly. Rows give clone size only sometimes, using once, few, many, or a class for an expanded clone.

CDR3nt: TGTGCCAGCAGTCGACCACCGGGGCCCCAGCATTTT
CDR3aa: CASSRPPGPQHF
j_gene: TRBJ1-5
d_gene: NA
abundance: NA
v_gene: TRBV2

CDR3nt: TGTGCCAGCAGTTTATACGGGAGGCCGAACACTGAAGCTTTCTTT
CDR3aa: CASSLYGRPNTEAFF
j_gene: TRBJ1-1
d_gene: NA
abundance: few
v_gene: TRBV27

CDR3nt: TGTGCCAGCAGCCTCTCCCCGGGTCTAGGGGGCGGCTCGACCTACAATGAGCAGTTCTTC
CDR3aa: CASSLSPGLGGGSTYNEQFF
j_gene: TRBJ2-1
d_gene: TRBD1
abundance: few
v_gene: TRBV6-6

CDR3nt: TGTGCCAGCAGCGAGGACAGGGGGCGTAAGCTTCACTTC
CDR3aa: CASSEDRGRKLHF
j_gene: TRBJ2-7
d_gene: TRBD1
abundance: once
v_gene: TRBV5-4

CDR3nt: TGTGCCAGCAGCCGACTAGCGGGAGGGATCAATGAGCAGTTCTTC
CDR3aa: CASSRLAGGINEQFF
j_gene: TRBJ2-1
d_gene: TRBD2
abundance: NA
v_gene: TRBV6-2/TRBV6-3

CDR3nt: TGTGCCATCAGTGAGTCAGTGGGCGGCTACACCTTC
CDR3aa: CAISESVGGYTF
j_gene: TRBJ1-2
d_gene: NA
abundance: NA
v_gene: TRBV10-3

CDR3nt: TGTGCCAGCAGCCGATACAGGGGTGGCACTGAAGCTTTCTTT
CDR3aa: CASSRYRGGTEAFF
j_gene: TRBJ1-1
d_gene: TRBD1
abundance: NA
v_gene: TRBV3-1/TRBV3-2

CDR3nt: TGTGCCAGCGCCGAAGGGGGCGCAACTAATGAAAAACTGTTTTTT
CDR3aa: CASAEGGATNEKLFF
j_gene: TRBJ1-4
d_gene: TRBD1
abundance: NA
v_gene: TRBV6-9

CDR3nt: TGTGCCAGTAGTATAATGGTAGGGGTGAACACTGAAGCTTTCTTT
CDR3aa: CASSIMVGVNTEAFF
j_gene: TRBJ1-1
d_gene: NA
abundance: NA
v_gene: TRBV19

CDR3nt: TGTGCCAGCAGCGTAGATGTCGCCAGCGTGACTGAAGCTTTCTTT
CDR3aa: CASSVDVASVTEAFF
j_gene: TRBJ1-1
d_gene: NA
abundance: NA
v_gene: TRBV9

CDR3nt: TGTGCCAGCTCACCCGGACTGCAGGACACTGAAGCTTTCTTT
CDR3aa: CASSPGLQDTEAFF
j_gene: TRBJ1-1
d_gene: NA
abundance: NA
v_gene: TRBV18

CDR3nt: TGTGCCAGCAGTCTATTCTGGGCCCAGCCCCAGCATTTT
CDR3aa: CASSLFWAQPQHF
j_gene: TRBJ1-5
d_gene: NA
abundance: NA
v_gene: TRBV6-5

CDR3nt: TGTGCCAGCAGTGAATCGGGCCTAGCGGGAATCTACGAGCAGTACTTC
CDR3aa: CASSESGLAGIYEQYF
j_gene: TRBJ2-7
d_gene: TRBD2
abundance: NA
v_gene: TRBV25-1

CDR3nt: TGTGCCAGCAGCTTACCCACACACCTCGGCTACACCTTC
CDR3aa: CASSLPTHLGYTF
j_gene: TRBJ1-2
d_gene: NA
abundance: NA
v_gene: TRBV7-2

CDR3nt: TGTGCCAGCAGCCCCGGACAGTTTATTCAGCGTTACTATGGCTACACCTTC
CDR3aa: CASSPGQFIQRYYGYTF
j_gene: TRBJ1-2
d_gene: NA
abundance: NA
v_gene: TRBV27

CDR3nt: TGTGCCAGCAGCGCGATCCCGGGACTCACCTCACAGTTCTTC
CDR3aa: CASSAIPGLTSQFF
j_gene: TRBJ2-1
d_gene: NA
abundance: once
v_gene: TRBV9

CDR3nt: TGCGCCAGCAGCCAAGTCCGGAGTGCGTATGAGCAGTTCTTC
CDR3aa: CASSQVRSAYEQFF
j_gene: TRBJ2-1
d_gene: NA
abundance: NA
v_gene: TRBV4-1

CDR3nt: TGCGCCAGCAGCCACGGGACAGTACAAGAGACCCAGTACTTC
CDR3aa: CASSHGTVQETQYF
j_gene: TRBJ2-5
d_gene: TRBD1
abundance: NA
v_gene: TRBV5-1

CDR3nt: TGTGCCAGCAGTAGCTTAAACTATGGCTACACCTTC
CDR3aa: CASSSLNYGYTF
j_gene: TRBJ1-2
d_gene: NA
abundance: NA
v_gene: TRBV12-3/TRBV12-4

CDR3nt: TGTGCCAGTAGTTTTACACAGGACTACAATGAGCAGTTCTTC
CDR3aa: CASSFTQDYNEQFF
j_gene: TRBJ2-1
d_gene: NA
abundance: NA
v_gene: TRBV19

CDR3nt: TGTGCCAGCAGCGTAGCGGGAGGAAAGGCAGATACGCAGTATTTT
CDR3aa: CASSVAGGKADTQYF
j_gene: TRBJ2-3
d_gene: TRBD2
abundance: NA
v_gene: TRBV7-6

CDR3nt: TGTGCCAGCAGCTTAGAGTTACAGGGGTTACTGTTTTTT
CDR3aa: CASSLELQGLLFF
j_gene: TRBJ1-4
d_gene: TRBD1
abundance: NA
v_gene: TRBV7-9

CDR3nt: TGTGCCAGCAGCCAAGCAAGAGGGAACCTTGGAAACACCATATATTTT
CDR3aa: CASSQARGNLGNTIYF
j_gene: TRBJ1-3
d_gene: NA
abundance: NA
v_gene: TRBV3-1/TRBV3-2

CDR3nt: TGTGCCTGGAGTTCGATTCGGGTCTATGAGCAGTTCTTC
CDR3aa: CAWSSIRVYEQFF
j_gene: TRBJ2-1
d_gene: NA
abundance: NA
v_gene: TRBV30

CDR3nt: TGTGCCAGCAGCCAAGAGGGGGGACTAGCGGGCACAGATACGCAGTATTTT
CDR3aa: CASSQEGGLAGTDTQYF
j_gene: TRBJ2-3
d_gene: TRBD2
abundance: few
v_gene: TRBV3-1/TRBV3-2

CDR3nt: TGTGCCACCAGTGATTTGCTAGGGGATGGCTACACCTTC
CDR3aa: CATSDLLGDGYTF
j_gene: TRBJ1-2
d_gene: NA
abundance: NA
v_gene: TRBV24-1

CDR3nt: TGTGCCAGCAGTTTAGGTCCTAGAACACTATCAACCGCTAGCACAGATACGCAGTATTTT
CDR3aa: CASSLGPRTLSTASTDTQYF
j_gene: TRBJ2-3
d_gene: NA
abundance: NA
v_gene: TRBV27

CDR3nt: TGCGCCAGCAGCTTGGATATAGGACTTGAGCAGTTCTTC
CDR3aa: CASSLDIGLEQFF
j_gene: TRBJ2-1
d_gene: NA
abundance: NA
v_gene: TRBV5-1

CDR3nt: TGTGCCAGTAGTACACCGGGACAGCGGAATGAAAAACTGTTTTTT
CDR3aa: CASSTPGQRNEKLFF
j_gene: TRBJ1-4
d_gene: TRBD1
abundance: once
v_gene: TRBV19

CDR3nt: TGTGCCAGCTCTCCCTCTAGCGGGGCGAGGTCACCCCTCCACTTT
CDR3aa: CASSPSSGARSPLHF
j_gene: TRBJ1-6
d_gene: NA
abundance: once
v_gene: TRBV18

CDR3nt: TGTGCTAGCAGCCGAGGACTAGCGGGAGCACAAGAGACCCAGTACTTC
CDR3aa: CASSRGLAGAQETQYF
j_gene: TRBJ2-5
d_gene: TRBD2
abundance: NA
v_gene: TRBV7-7

CDR3nt: TGTGCCAGCAGCCCCCGCCCCACTGATGAAAAACTGTTTTTT
CDR3aa: CASSPRPTDEKLFF
j_gene: TRBJ1-4
d_gene: NA
abundance: NA
v_gene: TRBV3-1/TRBV3-2

CDR3nt: TGTGCCAGCAGCGCGGTGAGGGTGGGCACTGAAGCTTTCTTT
CDR3aa: CASSAVRVGTEAFF
j_gene: TRBJ1-1
d_gene: NA
abundance: NA
v_gene: TRBV9

CDR3nt: TGTGCCAGCAGCCCGCGACAAGAGACCCAGTACTTC
CDR3aa: CASSPRQETQYF
j_gene: TRBJ2-5
d_gene: NA
abundance: NA
v_gene: TRBV7-8

CDR3nt: TGCAGCGTTGTACAGTTCCGTGAGCAGTTCTTC
CDR3aa: CSVVQFREQFF
j_gene: TRBJ2-1
d_gene: NA
abundance: NA
v_gene: TRBV29-1

CDR3nt: TGTGCCAGCAGCGGTAACTTTGAAGCTTTCTTT
CDR3aa: CASSGNFEAFF
j_gene: TRBJ1-1
d_gene: NA
abundance: NA
v_gene: TRBV11-1

CDR3nt: TGTGCCAGCAGCTTTGGGGGGTTCAATGAGCAGTTCTTC
CDR3aa: CASSFGGFNEQFF
j_gene: TRBJ2-1
d_gene: NA
abundance: NA
v_gene: TRBV7-2

CDR3nt: TGTGCCAGCAGCGCGAGCACAGATACGCAGTATTTT
CDR3aa: CASSASTDTQYF
j_gene: TRBJ2-3
d_gene: NA
abundance: NA
v_gene: TRBV11-3